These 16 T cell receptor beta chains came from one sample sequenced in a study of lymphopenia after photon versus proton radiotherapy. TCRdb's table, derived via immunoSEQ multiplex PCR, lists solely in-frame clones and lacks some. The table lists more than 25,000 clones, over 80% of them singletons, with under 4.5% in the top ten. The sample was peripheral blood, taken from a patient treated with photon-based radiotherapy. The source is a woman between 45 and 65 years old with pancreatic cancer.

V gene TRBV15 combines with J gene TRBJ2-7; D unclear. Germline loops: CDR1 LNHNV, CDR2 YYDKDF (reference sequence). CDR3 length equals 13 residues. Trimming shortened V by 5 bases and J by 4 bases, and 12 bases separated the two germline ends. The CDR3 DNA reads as TGTGCCACCAGCCCTATTATTGAGTACGAGCAGTACTTC. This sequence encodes CATSPIIEYEQYF.

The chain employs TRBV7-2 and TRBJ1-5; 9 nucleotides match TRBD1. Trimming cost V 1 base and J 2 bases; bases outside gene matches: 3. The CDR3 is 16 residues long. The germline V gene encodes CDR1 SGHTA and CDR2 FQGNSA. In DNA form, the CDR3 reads TGTGCCAGCAGCTTAGGGACAGGGGCCGGCAATCAGCCCCAGCATTTT. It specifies CASSLGTGAGNQPQHF.

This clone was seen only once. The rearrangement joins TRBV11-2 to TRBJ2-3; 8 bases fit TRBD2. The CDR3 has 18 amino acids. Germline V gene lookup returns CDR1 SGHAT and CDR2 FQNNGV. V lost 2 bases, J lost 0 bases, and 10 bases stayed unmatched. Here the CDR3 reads CASSLRWKRGTSTDTQYF. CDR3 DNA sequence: TGTGCCAGCAGCTTAAGGTGGAAGCGGGGGACTAGCACAGATACGCAGTATTTT.

CDR3 sequence reads: CASSRASGPLVQEQFF. The DNA of the CDR3 is TGTGCCAGCAGCCGAGCAAGCGGGCCCCTAGTTCAGGAGCAGTTCTTC. V is TRBV5-8 and J is TRBJ2-1; perhaps TRBD2 as D (6 bases). Germline V lookup: CDR1 SGHTS, CDR2 YDEGEE. V was cut by 4 bases and J by 10 bases, with 24 bases left in between. The CDR3 is made up of 16 amino acids.

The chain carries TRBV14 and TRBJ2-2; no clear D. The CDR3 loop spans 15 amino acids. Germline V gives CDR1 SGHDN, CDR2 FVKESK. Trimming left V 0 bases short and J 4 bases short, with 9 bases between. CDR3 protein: CASSQEAHPTGELFF. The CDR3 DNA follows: TGTGCCAGCAGCCAAGAGGCCCATCCCACCGGGGAGCTGTTTTTT.

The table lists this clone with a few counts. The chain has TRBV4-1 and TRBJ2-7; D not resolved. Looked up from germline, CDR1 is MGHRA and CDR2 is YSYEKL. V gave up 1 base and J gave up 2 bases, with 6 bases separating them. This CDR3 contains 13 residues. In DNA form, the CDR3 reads TGCGCCAGCAGCCAAGGGGTTACCTACGAGCAGTACTTC. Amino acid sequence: CASSQGVTYEQYF.

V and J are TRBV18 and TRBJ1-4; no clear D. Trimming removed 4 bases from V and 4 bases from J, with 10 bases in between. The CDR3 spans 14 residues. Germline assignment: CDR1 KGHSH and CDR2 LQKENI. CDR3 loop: CASSRLRDNEKLFF. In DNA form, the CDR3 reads TGTGCCAGCTCACGATTGAGGGATAATGAAAAACTGTTTTTT.

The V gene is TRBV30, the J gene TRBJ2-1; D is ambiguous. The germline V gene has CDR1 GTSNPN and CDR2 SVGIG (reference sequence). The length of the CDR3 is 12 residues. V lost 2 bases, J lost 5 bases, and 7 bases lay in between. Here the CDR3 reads CAWSPLDNEQFF. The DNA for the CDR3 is TGTGCCTGGAGTCCTTTAGACAATGAGCAGTTCTTC.

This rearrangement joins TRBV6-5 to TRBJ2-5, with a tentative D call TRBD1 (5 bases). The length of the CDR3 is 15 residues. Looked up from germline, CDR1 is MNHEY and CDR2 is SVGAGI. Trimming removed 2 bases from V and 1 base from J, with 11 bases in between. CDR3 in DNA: TGTGCCAGCAGTTACGGGCGGCAGGGCCAAGAGACCCAGTACTTC. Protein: CASSYGRQGQETQYF.

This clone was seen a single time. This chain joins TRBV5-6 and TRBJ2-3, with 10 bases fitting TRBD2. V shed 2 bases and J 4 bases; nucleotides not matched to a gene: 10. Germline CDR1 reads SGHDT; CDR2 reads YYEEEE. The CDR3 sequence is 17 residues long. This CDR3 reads CASSLRTSGRRADTQYF. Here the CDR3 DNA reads TGTGCCAGCAGCTTACGGACTAGCGGTCGTCGAGCAGATACGCAGTATTTT.

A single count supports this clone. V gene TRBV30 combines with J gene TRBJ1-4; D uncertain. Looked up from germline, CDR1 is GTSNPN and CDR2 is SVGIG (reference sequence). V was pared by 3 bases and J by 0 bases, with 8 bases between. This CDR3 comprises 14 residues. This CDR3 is CAWRGGATNEKLFF. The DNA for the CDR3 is TGTGCCTGGAGAGGAGGTGCAACTAATGAAAAACTGTTTTTT. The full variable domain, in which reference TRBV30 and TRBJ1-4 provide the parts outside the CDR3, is SQTIHQWPATLVQPVGSPLSLECTVEGTSNPNLYWYRQAAGRGLQLLFYSVGIGQISSEVPQNLSASRPQDRQFILSSKKLLLSDSGFYLCAWRGGATNEKLFFGSGTQLSVL.

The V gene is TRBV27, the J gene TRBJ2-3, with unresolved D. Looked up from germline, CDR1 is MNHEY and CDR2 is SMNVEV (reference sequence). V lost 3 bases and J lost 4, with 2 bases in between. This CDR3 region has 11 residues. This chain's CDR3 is CASSFADTQYF. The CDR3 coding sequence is TGTGCCAGCAGTTTTGCAGATACGCAGTATTTT.

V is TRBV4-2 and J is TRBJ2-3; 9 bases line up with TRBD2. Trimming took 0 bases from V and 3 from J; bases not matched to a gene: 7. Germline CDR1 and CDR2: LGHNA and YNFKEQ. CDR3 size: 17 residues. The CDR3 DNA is TGTGCCAGCAGCCAAGATGAGCTAGCGGGACCGACAGATACGCAGTATTTT. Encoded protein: CASSQDELAGPTDTQYF.

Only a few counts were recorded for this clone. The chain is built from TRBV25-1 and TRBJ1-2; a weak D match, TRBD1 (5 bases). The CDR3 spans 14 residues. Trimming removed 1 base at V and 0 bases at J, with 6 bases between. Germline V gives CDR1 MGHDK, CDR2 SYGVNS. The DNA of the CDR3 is TGTGCCAGCAGTGAATTGGGGGCTAACTATGGCTACACCTTC. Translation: CASSELGANYGYTF.

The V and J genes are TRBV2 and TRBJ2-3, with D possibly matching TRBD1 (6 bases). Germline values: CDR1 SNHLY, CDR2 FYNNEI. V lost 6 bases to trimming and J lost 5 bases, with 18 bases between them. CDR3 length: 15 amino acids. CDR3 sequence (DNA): TGTGCCAGCAGGGGGACAACTAACTGGGTAGATACGCAGTATTTT. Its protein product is CASRGTTNWVDTQYF.

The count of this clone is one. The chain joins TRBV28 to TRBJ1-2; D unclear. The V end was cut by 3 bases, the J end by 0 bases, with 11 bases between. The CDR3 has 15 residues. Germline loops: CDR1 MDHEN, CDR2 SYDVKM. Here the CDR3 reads CASSFLPETNYGYTF. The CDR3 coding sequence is TGTGCCAGCAGTTTTTTGCCAGAAACTAACTATGGCTACACCTTC.